The 25 T cell receptor beta chains presented below share a single source sample, sequenced in a study of blood T cell repertoires in COVID-19. Clones were read by immunoSEQ multiplex PCR, and TCRdb kept only the in-frame ones, dropping some. The repertoire holds around 300,000 clones, with 85% as singletons. Sequencing was performed on peripheral blood. The receptors come from a human donor in a cohort sampled during active COVID-19.

The V gene is TRBV27, the J gene TRBJ1-1, with TRBD1 identical over 10 bases. Germline trimming cut 5 bases from V and 2 bases from J; bases unmatched to any gene: 17. From germline, CDR1 is MNHEY and CDR2 SMNVEV (reference sequence). There are 19 residues in the CDR3. In DNA form, the CDR3 reads TGTGCCAGCAGTGCCCTAAAGTTCGTGGGACAGGGGTTTAACACTGAAGCTTTCTTT. Its protein product is CASSALKFVGQGFNTEAFF.

The rearrangement uses TRBV4-2 and TRBJ1-2; 8 nucleotides match TRBD1. Germline CDR1 reads LGHNA; CDR2 reads YNFKEQ. With V trimmed by 4 bases and J by 8 bases, 12 bases remained unmatched. CDR3 length: 15 residues. CDR3 nucleotides: TGTGCCAGCAGCCCGTTTGACAGGACAGGGAAAGGCTACACCTTC. It is translated as CASSPFDRTGKGYTF.

The chain recombines TRBV7-9 with TRBJ2-2; TRBD2 is a possible D gene (5 bases). The V gene lost 0 bases and the J gene lost 7 bases, with 24 bases spanning the gap. CDR1 is SEHNR, CDR2 FQNEAQ, per germline (reference sequence). The CDR3 has 19 amino acids. The CDR3 DNA reads TGTGCCAGCAGCTTAGCGCTAAAAGGGAGCGGCCCGACCCACGGGGAGCTGTTTTTT. Translated, it gives CASSLALKGSGPTHGELFF.

The chain recombines TRBV29-1 with TRBJ2-3, with 8 bases lining up with TRBD1. V lost 4 bases to trimming and J lost 5 bases; unmatched junction nucleotides: 5. The CDR3 has 13 residues. The germline V gene encodes CDR1 SQVTM and CDR2 ANQGSEA. The CDR3 DNA is TGCAGCGTTGGGACAGGGCGTAAAGATACGCAGTATTTT. Protein: CSVGTGRKDTQYF.

The J gene is TRBJ2-3, the V gene TRBV11-3; no reliable D call. Germline V gives CDR1 SGHNT, CDR2 YENEEA. The V and J ends lost 3 bases and 6 bases respectively, with 4 bases between them. The CDR3 runs to 11 residues. The CDR3 nucleotides are TGTGCCAGCAGCTTGGGCGATACGCAGTATTTT. Encoded protein: CASSLGDTQYF.

This chain links TRBV29-1 with TRBJ1-4, with D possibly matching TRBD1 (5 bases). V lost 3 bases and J lost 8, with 7 bases in between. From germline, CDR1 is SQVTM and CDR2 ANQGSEA. There are 11 residues in the CDR3. The CDR3: CSVDGGEKLFF. CDR3 bases: TGCAGCGTTGACGGGGGAGAAAAACTGTTTTTT.

To note about this clone: Other DNA sequences within the sample encode an identical CDR3. The rearrangement links TRBV5-6 to TRBJ1-1, with D perhaps TRBD1 (5 bases). The V gene's germline CDR1 is SGHDT and CDR2 YYEEEE. V lost 4 bases and J 5 bases, leaving 9 bases between the germline ends. This CDR3 is built from 12 residues. The CDR3 region has the DNA TGTGCCAGCAGCCCGGGGGGGACTGAAGCTTTCTTT. Translating gives CASSPGGTEAFF.

The V gene is TRBV11-2, the J gene TRBJ1-1, with 7 bases aligning to TRBD1. Per germline, CDR1 SGHAT and CDR2 FQNNGV. V shed 5 bases, J shed 4 bases, and the junction held 7 bases outside the gene matches. This CDR3 spans 14 amino acids. CDR3 sequence (DNA): TGTGCCAGCAGCCAGGGGGGTACGGGCACTGAAGCTTTCTTT. This translates into CASSQGGTGTEAFF.

The rearrangement links TRBV19 to TRBJ2-6, with D perhaps matching TRBD1 (6 bases). The CDR3 runs to 19 residues. Per germline, CDR1 LNHDA and CDR2 SQIVND (reference sequence). V lost 8 bases and J lost 0, with 23 bases in between. The CDR3 bases are TGTGCCAGTTATGGAGAGACTAAGACAGGCCGCTCTGGGGCCAACGTCCTGACTTTC. The encoded protein is CASYGETKTGRSGANVLTF. The full variable domain, completed using reference TRBV19 and TRBJ2-6, is DGGITQSPKYLFRKEGQNVTLSCEQNLNHDAMYWYRQDPGQGLRLIYYSQIVNDFQKGDIAEGYSVSREKKESFPLTVTSAQKNPTAFYLCASYGETKTGRSGANVLTFGAGSRLTVL.

The chain uses TRBV5-8 and TRBJ2-1; D is ambiguous. V gave up 0 bases and J gave up 15 bases, with 10 bases separating them. The V gene's germline CDR1 is SGHTS and CDR2 YDEGEE. This CDR3 is 11 amino acids long. The CDR3, as DNA: TGTGCCAGCAGCTTGGAGGCGGTGCGGTTCTTC. Amino acid sequence: CASSLEAVRFF.

The chain is built from TRBV19 and TRBJ1-6; D is unclear. The V and J ends lost 4 bases and 6 bases respectively, with 10 bases between them. Looked up from germline, CDR1 is LNHDA and CDR2 is SQIVND (reference sequence). CDR3 length: 14 residues. The chain's CDR3 is CASSSYSRNSPLHF. The CDR3 coding sequence is TGTGCCAGTAGTAGCTACAGTCGTAATTCACCCCTCCACTTT.

The chain couples TRBV5-1 to TRBJ2-1; 10 bases agree with TRBD1. In germline, CDR1 is SGHRS, CDR2 YFSETQ. The CDR3 is 15 amino acids. The V segment lost 0 bases and the J segment 8 bases; nucleotides outside the gene matches: 5. CDR3 DNA: TGCGCCAGCAGCTTGGTCCGGGACAGGGGACATGAGCAGTTCTTC. It specifies CASSLVRDRGHEQFF.

This chain links TRBV10-3 with TRBJ2-7; TRBD2 is a possible D gene (6 bases). The CDR3 sequence is 13 residues long. V lost 6 bases and J lost 3, with 12 bases in between. Germline V gives CDR1 ENHRY, CDR2 SYGVKD. Here the CDR3 reads CAIREGSGYEQYF. Written as DNA, the CDR3 is TGTGCCATCAGGGAGGGGTCGGGCTACGAGCAGTACTTC.

About this clone: At one end the junction does not follow the germline gene, possibly because of a read error. The chain joins TRBV6-4 to TRBJ2-1; 10 positions match TRBD2. The CDR3 is 16 residues long. Germline CDR1 is MRHNA and CDR2 is SNTAGT. The DNA of the CDR3 is TGTGCCAGCAGTGCCAAGCGGGGGGGCTCCGACAATGAGCAGTTCTTC. Encoded protein: CASSAKRGGSDNEQFF.

With respect to this clone: The same CDR3 is also encoded by other DNA sequences in this sample. The chain employs TRBV9 and TRBJ1-2; maybe TRBD1 (5 bases). This CDR3 comprises 13 residues. The germline V gene has CDR1 SGDLS and CDR2 YYNGEE. The V and J ends lost 2 bases and 4 bases respectively, with 9 bases between them. For the CDR3, the DNA is TGTGCCAGCAGCGTCGGGCAGGGCTATGGCTACACCTTC. Translation gives CASSVGQGYGYTF.

This clone was detected once. V and J are TRBV6-5 and TRBJ2-7; D is unclear. Germline CDR1 and CDR2: MNHEY and SVGAGI. There are 16 residues in the CDR3. With 0 bases removed from V and 0 bases from J, the gap between germline ends came to 12 bases. The CDR3 DNA reads TGTGCCAGCAGTTACTCCGAAGAGTTCAACTCCTACGAGCAGTACTTC. Encoded protein: CASSYSEEFNSYEQYF.

The chain couples TRBV3-1 (or the pseudogene TRBV3-2) to TRBJ2-7, with D possibly being TRBD2 (7 bases). The CDR3 has 18 residues. The germline V and J ends were trimmed by 5 bases and 1 base, with 24 bases remaining between them. Germline CDR1 reads LGHDT; CDR2 reads YNNKEL (reference sequence). CDR3 sequence: CASSSKGGKGGYSYEQYF. Written as DNA, the CDR3 is TGTGCCAGCAGCTCAAAGGGGGGGAAAGGGGGATATTCCTACGAGCAGTACTTC.

CDR3 bases: TGTGCCAGCAGCCTTGTGCGGGGCAGCAATCAGCCCCAGCATTTT. Translating gives CASSLVRGSNQPQHF. The rearrangement links TRBV6-5 to TRBJ1-5; weak D call: TRBD1 (5 bases). The CDR3 covers 15 residues. The germline CDR1 and CDR2 sequences are MNHEY and SVGAGI. Trimming removed 6 bases from V and 1 base from J, with 13 bases in between.

The chain is built from TRBV2 and TRBJ2-7, with D perhaps matching TRBD1 (6 bases). Germline V gene lookup returns CDR1 SNHLY and CDR2 FYNNEI. Trimming removed 4 bases from V and 3 bases from J, with 13 bases in between. CDR3 size: 14 residues. The CDR3 DNA is TGTGCCAGCAGTGGAGAGACAGGCCTCTACGAGCAGTACTTC. This gives the protein CASSGETGLYEQYF. Full variable domain (rest looked up from reference TRBV2 and TRBJ2-7): EPEVTQTPSHQVTQMGQEVILRCVPISNHLYFYWYRQILGQKVEFLVSFYNNEISEKSEIFDDQFSVERPDGSNFTLKIRSTKLEDSAMYFCASSGETGLYEQYFGPGTRLTVT.

The V call is TRBV12-3 or TRBV12-4, the J call TRBJ2-7; no firm D call. CDR3 length: 11 amino acids. The ends were cut back, 6 bases at V and 5 bases at J, with 8 bases in the middle. The CDR3 nucleotides read TGTGCCAGCAGGTATAGCCACGAGCAGTACTTC. Translation: CASRYSHEQYF.

Only a few counts were recorded for this clone. The chain links TRBV10-3 to TRBJ2-3; D not certain. Between the trimmed V and J ends, which lost 3 bases and 0 bases, there was a span of 13 bases. The CDR3 loop spans 16 amino acids. Germline loops: CDR1 ENHRY, CDR2 SYGVKD. CDR3 DNA sequence: TGTGCCATCAGTGATTTTTCTGCTACTAGCACAGATACGCAGTATTTT. Its translation is CAISDFSATSTDTQYF.

The V gene is TRBV19, the J gene TRBJ2-1; the match to TRBD1 covers 10 bases. With V trimmed by 5 bases and J by 4 bases, 20 bases remained unmatched. CDR1 is LNHDA, CDR2 SQIVND, per germline (reference sequence). The CDR3 totals 20 residues. The CDR3 DNA reads TGTGCCAGTAGTTCTACAAGGGACAGGGGTCAGGGGGGCATTTACAATGAGCAGTTCTTC. It translates to CASSSTRDRGQGGIYNEQFF.

This sequence joins TRBV27 and TRBJ1-5, with D possibly matching TRBD1 (5 bases). Germline CDR1 MNHEY, CDR2 SMNVEV (reference sequence). With 3 bases removed from V and 6 bases from J, the gap between germline ends came to 15 bases. The CDR3 is 15 amino acids. The CDR3 is CASSFSGGLSQPQHF. Here the CDR3 DNA reads TGTGCCAGCAGTTTCTCGGGGGGTCTAAGTCAGCCCCAGCATTTT.

As concerns this clone: The same CDR3 also results from other DNA sequences found in this sample. In nucleotides, the CDR3 is TGTGCCAGCCGGAGGGCCACCGGGGAGCTGTTTTTT. Encoded protein: CASRRATGELFF. The chain uses TRBV6-5 and TRBJ2-2, with D perhaps matching TRBD2 (6 bases). Germline V gene lookup returns CDR1 MNHEY and CDR2 SVGAGI. V shed 8 bases and J shed 4 bases, with 8 bases lying between them. This CDR3 is built from 12 residues.

The genes are TRBV7-9 and TRBJ2-2; tentative D call: TRBD1 (6 bases). Germline V gene data show CDR1 as SEHNR and CDR2 as FQNEAQ (reference sequence). CDR3 length equals 15 residues. CDR3 coding DNA: TGTGCGGCCAGCATGGAGTGGGGGCTTGCCGGGGAGCTGTTTTTT. Translation: CAASMEWGLAGELFF.